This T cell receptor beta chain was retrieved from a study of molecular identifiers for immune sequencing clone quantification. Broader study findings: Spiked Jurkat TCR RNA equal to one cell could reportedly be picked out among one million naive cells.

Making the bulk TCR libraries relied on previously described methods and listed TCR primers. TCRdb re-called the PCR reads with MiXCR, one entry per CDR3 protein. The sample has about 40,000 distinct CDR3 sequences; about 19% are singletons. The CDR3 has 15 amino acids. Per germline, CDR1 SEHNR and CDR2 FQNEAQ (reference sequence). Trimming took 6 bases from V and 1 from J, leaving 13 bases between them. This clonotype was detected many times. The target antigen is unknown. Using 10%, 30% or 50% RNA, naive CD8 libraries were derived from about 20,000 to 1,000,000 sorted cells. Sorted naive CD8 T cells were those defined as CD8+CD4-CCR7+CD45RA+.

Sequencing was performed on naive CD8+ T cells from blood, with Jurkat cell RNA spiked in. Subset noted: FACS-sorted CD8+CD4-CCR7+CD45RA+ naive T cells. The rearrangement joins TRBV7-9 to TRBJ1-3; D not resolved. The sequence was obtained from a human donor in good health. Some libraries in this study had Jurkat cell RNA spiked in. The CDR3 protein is CASSLPEASGNTIYF. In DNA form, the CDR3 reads TGTGCCAGCAGTCTCCCCGAAGCGTCTGGAAACACCATATATTTT.